This T cell receptor (beta chain) was retrieved from a study of STAT5B mutations in CD4+ large granular lymphocyte leukemia. Study results and limitations: TRBV06-family usage was enriched in top patient clones (8/27) versus controls (2/35).

V shed 5 bases, J shed 5 bases, and the junction held 5 bases outside the gene matches. This CDR3 comprises 14 residues. Germline assignment: CDR1 KGHSH and CDR2 LQKENI. Profiling relied on immunoSEQ multiplex PCR, and the TCRdb table lists in-frame clones only, not all of them. The sample contains about 34,000 clones, 88% of which appear only once. A note on this clone: Its specificity is unknown.

The chain is built from TRBV18 and TRBJ1-5; 8 bases fit TRBD1. The TCR was taken from a human donor in good health. Sequenced material: CD4+ T cells from blood buffy coats. The CDR3 bases are TGTGCCAGCTCATTCGCGGACAGGGATCAGCCCCAGCATTTT. Its protein product is CASSFADRDQPQHF.